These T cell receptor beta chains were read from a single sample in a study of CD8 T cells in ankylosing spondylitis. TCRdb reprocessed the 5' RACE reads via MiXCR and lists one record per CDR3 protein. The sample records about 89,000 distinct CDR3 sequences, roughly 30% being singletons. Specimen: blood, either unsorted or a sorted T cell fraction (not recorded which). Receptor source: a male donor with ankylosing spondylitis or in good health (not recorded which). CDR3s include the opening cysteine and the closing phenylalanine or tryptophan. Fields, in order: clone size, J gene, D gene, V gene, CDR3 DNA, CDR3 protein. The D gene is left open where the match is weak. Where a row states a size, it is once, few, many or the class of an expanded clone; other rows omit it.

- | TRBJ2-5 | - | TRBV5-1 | TGCGCCAGCAGCTTGGATAGTGTGACCCAGTACTTC | CASSLDSVTQYF
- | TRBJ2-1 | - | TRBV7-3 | TGTGCCAGCAGCTTAAGCAGGGCGGTAAATGAGCAGTTCTTC | CASSLSRAVNEQFF
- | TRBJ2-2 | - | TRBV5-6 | TGTGCCAGCAGCTTGGTTCCTGGATACGGGGAGCTGTTTTTT | CASSLVPGYGELFF
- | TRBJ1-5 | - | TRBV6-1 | TGTGCCAGCAGTGAAGGCCCCGATCCCCAGCATTTT | CASSEGPDPQHF
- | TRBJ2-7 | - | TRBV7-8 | TGTGCCAGCAGCTTATGGGACGAGCAGTACTTC | CASSLWDEQYF
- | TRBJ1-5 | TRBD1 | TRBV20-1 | TGCAGTGCCACCCGGACAGGGGTCGGTCAGCCCCAGCATTTT | CSATRTGVGQPQHF
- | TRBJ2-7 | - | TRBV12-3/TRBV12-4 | TGTGCCAGCAGTTTTGGCAGCTACTCCTACGAGCAGTACTTC | CASSFGSYSYEQYF
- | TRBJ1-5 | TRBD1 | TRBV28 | TGTGCCAGCAGTCCGGGACAGGGTTGGGAACAGCATTTT | CASSPGQGWEQHF
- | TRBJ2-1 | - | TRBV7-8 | TGTGCCAGCAGCTTAGGAGGTCCCTATCAATACAATGAGCAGTTCTTC | CASSLGGPYQYNEQFF
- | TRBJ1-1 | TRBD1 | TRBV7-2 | TGTGCCAGCAGCCTAGGGACAGGGAAGTCAGCTTTCTTT | CASSLGTGKSAFF
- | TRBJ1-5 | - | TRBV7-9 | TGTGCCAGCAGCTTAGATGGGGCAAATAGCAATCAGCCCCAGCATTTT | CASSLDGANSNQPQHF
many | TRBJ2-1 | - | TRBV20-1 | TGCAGTGCTAGAGATGGTGGGGGAGCGGCCTACAATGAGCAGTTCTTC | CSARDGGGAAYNEQFF
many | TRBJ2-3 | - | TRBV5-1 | TGCGCCAGCAGCGTGGTCCCCTGGGAGGGGGCACTGGCGGATACGCAGTATTTT | CASSVVPWEGALADTQYF
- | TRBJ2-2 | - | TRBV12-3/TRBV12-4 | TGTGCCAGCACTCGAGGGGTAATGACCGGGGAGCTGTTTTTT | CASTRGVMTGELFF
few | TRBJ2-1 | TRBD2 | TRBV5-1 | TGCGCCAGCAGCTTGGCCGGAGCGGGAGCGCCAAGCTCCTACAATGAGCAGTTCTTC | CASSLAGAGAPSSYNEQFF
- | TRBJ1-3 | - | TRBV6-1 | TGTGCCAGCAGTGTCGACCTCTCTGGAAACACCATATATTTT | CASSVDLSGNTIYF
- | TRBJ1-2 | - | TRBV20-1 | TGCAGTGCTAGACCCAGACAGGCATATGGCTACACCTTC | CSARPRQAYGYTF
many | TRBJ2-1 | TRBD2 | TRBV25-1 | TGTGCCAGCAGTGCTAGCGGGAGGGCTTTTGGCAATGAGCAGTTCTTC | CASSASGRAFGNEQFF
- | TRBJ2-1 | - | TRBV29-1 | TGCAGCGCCCCAGGGGACAATGAGCAGTTCTTC | CSAPGDNEQFF
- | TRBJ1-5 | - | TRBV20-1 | TGCAGTGGTAGAGCAGGGGGCAATCAGCCCCAGCATTTT | CSGRAGGNQPQHF
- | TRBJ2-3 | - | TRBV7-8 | TGTGCCAGCAGCTTCGGACGTAGCACAGATACGCAGTATTTT | CASSFGRSTDTQYF
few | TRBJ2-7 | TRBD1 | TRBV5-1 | TGCGCCAGCAGCTTGGCCGGGACAGGACCCTCCTACGAGCAGTACTTC | CASSLAGTGPSYEQYF
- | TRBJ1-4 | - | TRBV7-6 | TGTGCCAGCAGCTTAACAGGGTTATATGAAAAACTGTTTTTT | CASSLTGLYEKLFF
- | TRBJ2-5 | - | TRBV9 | TGTGCCAGCAGCGTATACAGTCAAGAGACCCAGTACTTC | CASSVYSQETQYF
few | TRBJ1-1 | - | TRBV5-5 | TGTGCCAGCAGCTTTCGGGTGGGGGACACTGAAGCTTTCTTT | CASSFRVGDTEAFF
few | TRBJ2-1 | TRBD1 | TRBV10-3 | TGTGCCATCGGCCGGACAGGGCTCGTCAATGAGCAGTTCTTC | CAIGRTGLVNEQFF
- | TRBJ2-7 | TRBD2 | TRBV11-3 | TGTGCCAGCAGCTTAGAGACTAGCGGGAGCTCCTACGAGCAGTACTTC | CASSLETSGSSYEQYF
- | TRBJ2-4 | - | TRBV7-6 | TGTGCCAGCAGCTTAGCGGGGCAGGGTGGCATTCAGTACTTC | CASSLAGQGGIQYF
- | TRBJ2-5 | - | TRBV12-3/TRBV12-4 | TGTGCCAGCAGTTTCATGGGGGAGACCCAGTACTTC | CASSFMGETQYF
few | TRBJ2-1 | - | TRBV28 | TGTGCCGGTCAGGACGCCCTCTTCAGGGAGCAGTTCTTC | CAGQDALFREQFF
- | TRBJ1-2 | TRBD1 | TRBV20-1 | TGCAGTGCCCTAGACAGGGGAGGTGGCTACACCTTC | CSALDRGGGYTF
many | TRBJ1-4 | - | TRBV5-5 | TGTGCCAGCAGCTCGAGAGCGCAGGGGACGAGGGATGAAAAACTGTTTTTT | CASSSRAQGTRDEKLFF
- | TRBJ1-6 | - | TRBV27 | TGTGCCAGCAGTTCATTCAAGGTCTCCAATTCACCCCTCCACTTT | CASSSFKVSNSPLHF
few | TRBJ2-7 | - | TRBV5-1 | TGCGCCAGCAGCTTGGGGTTGGCAGGGGATTCAGTTTACGAGCAGTACTTC | CASSLGLAGDSVYEQYF
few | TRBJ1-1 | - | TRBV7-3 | TGTGCCAGTCGGCCTGACAGGCGAGACACTGAAGCTTTCTTT | CASRPDRRDTEAFF